The 20 T cell receptor beta chains presented below share a single source sample, sequenced in a study of vaccination and CD4 T cells after COVID-19. Cultured CD4+ T-cell DNA underwent Oncomine TCR Beta short-read sequencing. TCRdb called the PCR reads again in MiXCR, with one record for every CDR3 protein. This sample has 5,500 to 6,500 distinct CDR3 sequences, with about 76% found just once. These TCRs' antigens remain unknown. Specified treatment: approximately nine-day PBMC culture with coronavirus spike peptide pools or control peptides (ViraFEST assay). The sequenced sample consisted of CD4+ T cells from blood, cultured in vitro. These receptors were collected from a human donor who had recovered from COVID-19.

The V call is TRBV11-3, the J call TRBJ2-6; D may match TRBD1 or TRBD2 (5 bases each). This CDR3 is 15 amino acids long. Germline V gene data show CDR1 as SGHNT and CDR2 as YENEEA. Trimming removed 6 bases from V and 3 bases from J, with 12 bases in between. CDR3 DNA sequence: TGTGCCAGCAGACCTTCGGGGCGTGGGGCCAACGTCCTGACTTTC. This sequence encodes CASRPSGRGANVLTF.

The chain uses TRBV15 and TRBJ1-6, with D possibly matching TRBD1 (6 bases). Germline V lookup: CDR1 LNHNV, CDR2 YYDKDF (reference sequence). The V end was cut by 0 bases, the J end by 7 bases, with 7 bases between. The CDR3 contains 14 residues. The CDR3 loop reads CATSREQGNSPLHF. In DNA form, the CDR3 reads TGTGCCACCAGCAGAGAACAGGGAAATTCACCCCTCCACTTT.

This clonotype is deemed hyperexpanded. This chain connects TRBV7-2 to TRBJ1-5; D may be TRBD1 (5 bases). Trimming pared 2 bases from V and 4 bases from J, leaving 6 bases between. Germline V gene lookup returns CDR1 SGHTA and CDR2 FQGNSA. CDR3 size: 13 residues. In nucleotides, the CDR3 is TGTGCCAGCAGCTTACGGGGGAATCAGCCCCAGCATTTT. It translates to CASSLRGNQPQHF.

This clonotype was picked up a small number of times. The chain couples TRBV20-1 to TRBJ1-5, with TRBD1 matching 7 bases. The germline gives CDR1 DFQATT, CDR2 SNEGSKA (reference sequence). The V and J ends lost 0 bases and 4 bases, in that order; junction bases with no gene match: 0. This CDR3 contains 13 residues. DNA of the CDR3: TGCAGTGCTAGAGAGACAGGGAATCAGCCCCAGCATTTT. Amino acids: CSARETGNQPQHF.

This chain links TRBV19 with TRBJ2-5; TRBD2 might be the D (5 bases). CDR3 length: 14 amino acids. Trimming took off 6 bases at V and 0 bases at J, with 11 bases between the two ends. Germline V gene sequence: CDR1 LNHDA, CDR2 SQIVND (reference sequence). The CDR3 sequence: CASSQRRHQETQYF. The CDR3 region has the DNA TGTGCCAGTAGCCAGCGGAGGCACCAAGAGACCCAGTACTTC.

The J gene is TRBJ2-7, the V gene TRBV10-3; 9 nucleotides agree with TRBD1. V lost 10 bases, J lost 3 bases, and 13 bases stayed unmatched. Germline V gene sequence: CDR1 ENHRY, CDR2 SYGVKD. The CDR3 contains 15 residues. CDR3 loop: CATREGQGKNYEQYF. The CDR3 DNA sequence: TGTGCCACGCGCGAGGGACAGGGAAAAAACTACGAGCAGTACTTC.

J is TRBJ2-7 and V is TRBV20-1, with 8 bases lining up with TRBD1. CDR1 and CDR2 from the germline V gene are DFQATT and SNEGSKA (reference sequence). This CDR3 is 14 amino acids long. V lost 4 bases to trimming and J lost 1 base; unmatched junction nucleotides: 6. CDR3 loop: CSAKPGQGSYEQYF. The CDR3 region has the DNA TGCAGTGCTAAGCCCGGACAGGGTTCCTACGAGCAGTACTTC.

V is TRBV15 and J is TRBJ1-3, with D perhaps TRBD1 (5 bases). The V and J ends lost 5 bases and 1 base respectively, with 6 bases between them. Germline lookup yields CDR1 LNHNV and CDR2 YYDKDF (reference sequence). This CDR3 has 13 amino acids. The CDR3 DNA sequence: TGTGCCACCAGCCAGGGATCTGGAAACACCATATATTTT. As protein: CATSQGSGNTIYF.

This clonotype was detected only once. The gene calls are TRBV7-2 and TRBJ1-4; the D gene is possibly TRBD1 (6 bases). The germline CDR1 and CDR2 sequences are SGHTA and FQGNSA. V was shortened by 2 bases and J by 13 bases, with 11 bases between the two germline ends. The CDR3 has 12 residues. The CDR3 DNA is TGTGCCAGCAGCTTACAGGGGCTCGGACTGTTTTTT. Its translation is CASSLQGLGLFF.

The gene calls are TRBV20-1 and TRBJ1-1; 9 positions match TRBD1. Trimming took 4 bases from V and 6 from J; bases not matched to a gene: 9. The CDR3 is made up of 14 amino acids. The germline V gene encodes CDR1 DFQATT and CDR2 SNEGSKA (reference sequence). The CDR3 spells CSANRPGQGAEAFF. In DNA, the CDR3 is TGCAGTGCTAATCGACCGGGACAGGGTGCTGAAGCTTTCTTT.

This clonotype turned up a few times. V usage is TRBV30 and J usage is TRBJ1-5; D gene ambiguous. The V gene's germline CDR1 is GTSNPN and CDR2 SVGIG (reference sequence). CDR3 size: 16 residues. Trimming took off 0 bases at V and 0 bases at J, with 12 bases between the two ends. CDR3 nucleotide sequence: TGTGCCTGGAGTGTACCGGCAGCGACTAGCAATCAGCCCCAGCATTTT. It encodes CAWSVPAATSNQPQHF.

The chain links TRBV20-1 to TRBJ1-6; TRBD1 might be the D (6 bases). Germline CDR1 reads DFQATT; CDR2 reads SNEGSKA (reference sequence). The ends were cut back, 3 bases at V and 3 bases at J, with 12 bases in the middle. The CDR3 spans 15 residues. CDR3 DNA: TGCAGTGCTAGGGGGGGACATGTCTATAATTCACCCCTCCACTTT. Its protein is CSARGGHVYNSPLHF.

CDR3: CASSLNRPTEAFF. CDR3 in DNA: TGTGCCAGCAGCTTAAACAGGCCAACTGAAGCTTTCTTT. This chain links TRBV7-3 with TRBJ1-1; D is perhaps TRBD1 (5 bases). The CDR3 has 13 amino acids. V was pared by 1 base and J by 5 bases, with 8 bases between. In germline, CDR1 is SGHTA, CDR2 FQGTGA.

This clonotype was recorded only once. This rearrangement joins TRBV7-3 to TRBJ1-1; tentatively, D is TRBD1 (6 bases). Trimming shortened V by 4 bases and J by 6 bases, and 12 bases separated the two germline ends. The CDR3 is 13 amino acids. Germline V CDR1 and CDR2: SGHTA, FQGTGA. The CDR3 nucleotides are TGTGCCAGCAGCTCCTCAGGGGAATCTGAAGCTTTCTTT. It translates to CASSSSGESEAFF.

The chain uses TRBV6-1 and TRBJ1-2, with a possible D match to TRBD1 (5 bases). CDR1 is MNHNS and CDR2 is SASEGT in the germline V gene. The CDR3 has 15 residues. V dropped 7 bases and J dropped 4 bases, with 19 bases sitting between them. The CDR3 region is CASTHTPGAPYGYTF. CDR3 in DNA: TGTGCCAGCACCCATACTCCTGGGGCACCCTATGGCTACACCTTC.

J is TRBJ1-1 and V is TRBV6-2 or TRBV6-3; no definite D call. The germline gives CDR1 MNHEY, CDR2 SVGEGT. This CDR3 has 15 amino acids. V lost 8 bases and J lost 0, with 16 bases in between. The CDR3 coding sequence is TGTGCCAGCGGCCCCCCGAGGGTGGTGAACACTGAAGCTTTCTTT. It yields the protein CASGPPRVVNTEAFF.

This clonotype was observed a handful of times. V usage is TRBV7-9 and J usage is TRBJ2-2; D unclear. V was cut by 5 bases and J by 7 bases, with 8 bases left in between. From germline, CDR1 is SEHNR and CDR2 FQNEAQ (reference sequence). This CDR3 comprises 12 residues. The CDR3: CASSPLYGELFF. CDR3 DNA sequence: TGTGCCAGCAGCCCACTTTACGGGGAGCTGTTTTTT.

This chain uses TRBV4-1 with TRBJ2-2; 9 nucleotides line up with TRBD2. After removal of 1 base from V and 1 base from J, the junction contained 1 base not matched to a gene. The CDR3 totals 16 residues. Germline V CDR1 and CDR2: MGHRA, YSYEKL. The CDR3 coding sequence is TGCGCCAGCAGCCAAGGACTAGCGGTGAACACCGGGGAGCTGTTTTTT. The encoded protein is CASSQGLAVNTGELFF.

The chain uses TRBV6-2 or TRBV6-3 and TRBJ2-3; D unresolved. The germline gives CDR1 MNHEY, CDR2 SVGEGT. V lost 6 bases to trimming and J lost 5 bases, with 6 bases between them. The CDR3 contains 11 residues. Written as DNA, the CDR3 is TGTGCCAGCAGCGACGGAGATACGCAGTATTTT. It translates to CASSDGDTQYF.

The gene calls are TRBV7-9 and TRBJ2-3; 8 nucleotides match TRBD1. This CDR3 spans 14 amino acids. The V gene end was trimmed by 6 bases and the J gene end by 2 bases; junction bases not matched to a gene: 4. CDR1 and CDR2 from the germline V gene are SEHNR and FQNEAQ (reference sequence). In nucleotides, the CDR3 is TGTGCCAGCAGACCGGGACAGGTCACAGATACGCAGTATTTT. Encoded protein: CASRPGQVTDTQYF.